The 27 T cell receptor beta chains presented below share a single source sample, sequenced in a study of PD-1 blockade in classical Hodgkin lymphoma. Brentuximab vedotin exposure varied among the patients, all of whom had relapsed after autologous stem cell transplantation. The assay was immunoSEQ multiplex PCR, and TCRdb's table has in-frame clones only and misses some. The table shows tens of thousands of clones, with approximately 91% occurring only once. The sequenced sample was peripheral blood mononuclear cells (PBMCs), obtained at baseline. The receptors here all came from a human donor with classical Hodgkin lymphoma.

The genes are TRBV6-4 and TRBJ1-3; 9 bases match TRBD1. The germline V gene encodes CDR1 MRHNA and CDR2 SNTAGT. The CDR3 spans 16 residues. The J segment lost 3 bases and the V segment lost 6 bases, leaving 9 bases of the junction unmatched. The CDR3 protein is CASRDTTGGIGNTIYF. In nucleotides, the CDR3 is TGTGCCAGCAGGGACACTACAGGGGGCATTGGAAACACCATATATTTT.

This rearrangement joins TRBV15 to TRBJ1-5, with 12 positions matching TRBD1. Trimming cost V 5 bases and J 7 bases; bases outside gene matches: 15. The CDR3 is 18 residues long. Germline V CDR1 and CDR2: LNHNV, YYDKDF (reference sequence). This chain's CDR3 is CATSALTGTGGRVQPQHF. CDR3 sequence (DNA): TGTGCCACCAGCGCGCTAACCGGGACAGGGGGCCGAGTACAGCCCCAGCATTTT.

The V gene is TRBV7-9, the J gene TRBJ1-3, with unresolved D. Germline V gene data show CDR1 as SEHNR and CDR2 as FQNEAQ (reference sequence). CDR3 length: 14 amino acids. Deletions cut 5 bases from V and 1 base from J, with 9 bases between. The chain's CDR3 is CASSPLLSGNTIYF. CDR3 sequence (DNA): TGTGCCAGCAGCCCCCTTTTATCTGGAAACACCATATATTTT.

The gene calls are TRBV6-6 and TRBJ2-1; D perhaps matches TRBD1 (7 bases). This CDR3 region has 12 residues. Per the germline V gene, CDR1 is MNHNY and CDR2 is SVGAGI (reference sequence). V lost 5 bases to trimming and J lost 8 bases, with 10 bases between them. CDR3: CASSQGGDEQFF. The CDR3 DNA reads TGTGCCAGCAGTCAGGGGGGCGATGAGCAGTTCTTC.

The chain joins TRBV30 to TRBJ1-4, with TRBD1 identical over 9 bases. V lost 2 bases, J lost 8 bases, and 6 bases stayed unmatched. The CDR3 is made up of 14 amino acids. From germline, CDR1 is GTSNPN and CDR2 SVGIG (reference sequence). CDR3 loop: CAWSIWDRDEKLFF. The CDR3 DNA follows: TGTGCCTGGAGTATCTGGGACAGGGACGAAAAACTGTTTTTT.

The chain links TRBV12-5 to TRBJ2-5; 11 nucleotides agree with TRBD2. V was pared by 5 bases and J by 3 bases, with 2 bases of the junction left unmatched. The CDR3 has 14 residues. Germline V CDR1 and CDR2: LGHNT, FRNRAP. The CDR3 loop is CASGRLAGKETQYF. The CDR3 DNA follows: TGTGCTAGTGGTAGACTAGCGGGAAAAGAGACCCAGTACTTC.

This clone came up once. This rearrangement joins TRBV18 to TRBJ2-7; unclear D gene. This CDR3 is built from 17 residues. Germline V gene lookup returns CDR1 KGHSH and CDR2 LQKENI. The V and J ends lost 3 bases and 2 bases respectively, with 20 bases between them. The CDR3 DNA reads TGTGCCAGCTCACCTCTGCGGCCCGGCGGCCAGACCTACGAGCAGTACTTC. Its protein product is CASSPLRPGGQTYEQYF.

The chain is built from TRBV6-5 and TRBJ1-4; D is possibly TRBD1 (6 bases). Germline V CDR1 and CDR2: MNHEY, SVGAGI. The CDR3 covers 14 residues. The germline V and J ends were trimmed by 3 bases and 8 bases, with 13 bases remaining between them. CDR3 DNA: TGTGCCAGCAGTTATACAGGGCCGGGGGAAAAACTGTTTTTT. Translated: CASSYTGPGEKLFF.

This clone has just a few counts. Other nucleotide sequences from this sample produce the same CDR3. The chain recombines TRBV19 with TRBJ2-5; D is perhaps TRBD2 (6 bases). V lost 5 bases and J lost 2, with 9 bases in between. In germline, CDR1 is LNHDA, CDR2 SQIVND (reference sequence). This CDR3 spans 13 amino acids. For the CDR3, the DNA is TGTGCCAGTAGTTGGGCGGGGCAAGAGACCCAGTACTTC. It translates to CASSWAGQETQYF.

CDR3 in DNA: TGCGCCAGCAGCCAAGTCGGTCCACAGCCGAAATATGGCTACACCTTC. Amino acids: CASSQVGPQPKYGYTF. The rearrangement joins TRBV4-1 to TRBJ1-2; the D is unclear. This CDR3 region has 16 residues. V was clipped by 1 base and J by 5 bases, with 17 bases between them. The germline V gene encodes CDR1 MGHRA and CDR2 YSYEKL.

CDR3 bases: TGCGCCAGCAGCTTGGGGGACTACTCCTACGAGCAGTACTTC. Amino acid sequence: CASSLGDYSYEQYF. V is TRBV5-1 and J is TRBJ2-7; 7 bases are a match to TRBD2. Trimming cost V 0 bases and J 0 bases; bases outside gene matches: 0. CDR1 SGHRS and CDR2 YFSETQ come from the germline V gene. The CDR3 is 14 residues long.

With regard to this clone: This sample includes further DNA sequences coding for the same CDR3. This chain uses TRBV5-1 with TRBJ2-7; possibly TRBD2 for D (6 bases). This CDR3 is 15 amino acids long. CDR1 and CDR2 (germline): SGHRS, YFSETQ. Trimming left V 4 bases short and J 3 bases short, with 17 bases between. CDR3 bases: TGCGCCAGCAGCGAGGGACTGGCGGGACGCTACGAGCAGTACTTC. Its translation is CASSEGLAGRYEQYF.

This clone was detected once. This sequence joins TRBV2 and TRBJ2-1; 11 nucleotides match TRBD2. The germline CDR1 and CDR2 sequences are SNHLY and FYNNEI. V was clipped by 2 bases and J by 4 bases; unmatched bases: 7. The CDR3 covers 17 residues. CDR3 loop: CASSETRLAGPYNEQFF. The CDR3 DNA is TGTGCCAGCAGTGAAACTCGACTAGCGGGACCTTACAATGAGCAGTTCTTC.

The chain links TRBV11-3 to TRBJ2-7; D might be TRBD1 (6 bases). The CDR3 has 17 residues. Germline lookup yields CDR1 SGHNT and CDR2 YENEEA. V lost 5 bases and J lost 6, with 26 bases in between. In nucleotides, the CDR3 is TGTGCCAGCAGCCAACTCACCGGGACATTACAAGCTCCCGAGCAGTACTTC. This translates into CASSQLTGTLQAPEQYF. Filled out from reference TRBV11-3 and TRBJ2-7, the complete variable domain reads EAGVVQSPRYKIIEKKQPVAFWCNPISGHNTLYWYLQNLGQGPELLIRYENEEAVDDSQLPKDRFSAERLKGVDSTLKIQPAELGDSAVYLCASSQLTGTLQAPEQYFGPGTRLTVT.

The V and J genes are TRBV5-4 and TRBJ2-7; 9 nucleotides line up with TRBD2. J was trimmed by 3 bases and V by 0 bases; bases with no gene match: 7. Per the germline V gene, CDR1 is SGHNT and CDR2 is YYREEE (reference sequence). The length of the CDR3 is 16 residues. Here the CDR3 DNA reads TGTGCCAGCAGCTTGGGCCCGCGGGGGGGCGGCTACGAGCAGTACTTC. It encodes CASSLGPRGGGYEQYF.

The rearrangement links TRBV10-2 to TRBJ2-1; D not resolved. CDR3 length: 17 residues. V lost 0 bases and J lost 2, with 14 bases in between. CDR1 is WSHSY, CDR2 SAAADI, per germline. Here the CDR3 reads CASSESIALNPYNEQFF. The CDR3 DNA reads TGCGCCAGCAGTGAGTCGATAGCCTTGAATCCCTACAATGAGCAGTTCTTC.

This chain links TRBV27 with TRBJ2-7; weak D call: TRBD2 (6 bases). V gave up 6 bases and J gave up 2 bases, with 17 bases separating them. The germline V gene encodes CDR1 MNHEY and CDR2 SMNVEV (reference sequence). The CDR3 has 15 amino acids. CDR3 DNA: TGTGCCAGCAGAAACCCGGGACTGAGGACCTACGAGCAGTACTTC. Protein sequence: CASRNPGLRTYEQYF.

The rearrangement joins TRBV6-5 to TRBJ1-2, with 7 bases aligning to TRBD1. Germline CDR1 reads MNHEY; CDR2 reads SVGAGI. Trimming took 5 bases from V and 4 from J; bases not matched to a gene: 10. This CDR3 region has 15 residues. CDR3 bases: TGTGCCAGCAGTGCCGGCAGGGGGGTCGGCTATGGCTACACCTTC. Encoded protein: CASSAGRGVGYGYTF.

The CDR3 protein is CASSKGPTSVQFF. CDR3 bases: TGTGCCAGCAGCAAAGGACCGACTAGCGTGCAGTTCTTC. The chain carries TRBV21-1 and TRBJ2-1; the D call of TRBD2 is as the table states it, not checked on the DNA. TRBV21-1 is a recognized pseudogene. The length of the CDR3 is 13 residues.

J is TRBJ2-1 and V is TRBV6-6; possible D gene TRBD2, 5 bases. Per the germline V gene, CDR1 is MNHNY and CDR2 is SVGAGI (reference sequence). This CDR3 is 16 amino acids long. V was cut by 0 bases and J by 4 bases, with 13 bases left in between. The CDR3 DNA is TGTGCCAGCAGTTACTCGACCGGGGAAAGGTACAATGAGCAGTTCTTC. This sequence encodes CASSYSTGERYNEQFF.

The J gene is TRBJ1-4, the V gene TRBV7-9; D gene unclear. V was shortened by 1 base and J by 0 bases, with 18 bases between the two germline ends. The CDR3 runs to 19 residues. CDR1 is SEHNR and CDR2 is FQNEAQ in the germline V gene (reference sequence). CDR3 DNA sequence: TGTGCCAGCAGCTTAGACGGGCCCAGGAAACGTGCAACTAATGAAAAACTGTTTTTT. Translating gives CASSLDGPRKRATNEKLFF.

V and J are TRBV5-1 and TRBJ2-3; TRBD1 aligns across 11 bases. The trim removed 3 bases at V and 5 bases at J, leaving 5 bases unmatched. Germline CDR1 reads SGHRS; CDR2 reads YFSETQ. The CDR3 is 15 residues long. CDR3 nucleotides: TGCGCCAGCAGCTCGGGACAGGGGGAGAGAGATACGCAGTATTTT. It is translated as CASSSGQGERDTQYF.

The chain combines TRBV19 with TRBJ2-7; 7 bases map to TRBD1. This CDR3 is built from 13 residues. The ends lost 5 bases at V and 2 bases at J; junction bases unmatched: 3. The germline V gene has CDR1 LNHDA and CDR2 SQIVND (reference sequence). CDR3 loop: CASSEGQPYEQYF. CDR3 sequence (DNA): TGTGCCAGTAGTGAGGGACAGCCCTACGAGCAGTACTTC.

The CDR3 region has the DNA TGTGCCAGCAGCTTAGAAGGACAGGGCCATAGCAATCAGCCCCAGCATTTT. This gives the protein CASSLEGQGHSNQPQHF. The chain recombines TRBV7-9 with TRBJ1-5; TRBD1 matches at 8 bases. Germline-derived CDR1 and CDR2 are SEHNR and FQNEAQ (reference sequence). The CDR3 is made up of 17 amino acids. V shed 1 base and J 0 bases; nucleotides not matched to a gene: 5.

The chain uses TRBV5-1 and TRBJ2-1; D might be TRBD2 (6 bases). The V gene lost 0 bases and the J gene lost 4 bases, with 11 bases spanning the gap. The CDR3 runs 15 residues. The V gene's germline CDR1 is SGHRS and CDR2 YFSETQ. The CDR3 DNA reads TGCGCCAGCAGCTTGGTGGTCGGGAGATACAATGAGCAGTTCTTC. Translation gives CASSLVVGRYNEQFF.

The V and J genes are TRBV5-1 and TRBJ2-1; a weak D match, TRBD2 (7 bases). The CDR3 is 16 residues long. The V gene's germline CDR1 is SGHRS and CDR2 YFSETQ. V dropped 4 bases and J dropped 8 bases, with 22 bases sitting between them. The CDR3 DNA reads TGCGCCAGCAGCCCGGGGGGCGGGAGTGCGGTCTATGAGCAGTTCTTC. Encoded protein: CASSPGGGSAVYEQFF.

This chain uses TRBV7-9 with TRBJ2-6; perhaps D is TRBD1 or TRBD2 (6 bases each). CDR3 length: 16 amino acids. CDR1 is SEHNR, CDR2 FQNEAQ, per germline (reference sequence). Trimming stripped 1 base from V and 4 bases from J, with 11 bases between. This CDR3 reads CASSLDRDSGANVLTF. CDR3 nucleotide sequence: TGTGCCAGCAGCTTAGACAGGGACTCCGGGGCCAACGTCCTGACTTTC.